Listed below are T cell receptor beta chains from one sample, sequenced in a study of T cell repertoires in ileal Crohn's disease. TCRdb's copy holds only in-frame clones and misses some; the assay was immunoSEQ multiplex PCR. The table records 9,600 or so clones, 76% of them present only once. The sample taken for sequencing was ileal tissue. Receptors originate from an adult with Crohn's disease. Each CDR3 is given with its conserved first and last residue. The D gene is left open where the match is weak. Rows give clone size only sometimes, using once, few, many, or a class for an expanded clone.

d_call clone_size j_call v_call cdr3_nt cdr3_aa
. . TRBJ2-7 TRBV7-2 TGTGCCAGCAGCCGACGGGCCGCGGTGGGCGGGGCCGCCTACGAGCAGTACTTC CASSRRAAVGGAAYEQYF
TRBD2 . TRBJ2-5 TRBV5-6 TGTGCCAGCAGCTTGTTTCGCGGGGGTCAAGAGACCCAGTACTTC CASSLFRGGQETQYF
. . TRBJ1-1 TRBV2 TGTGCCAGCCGGGCAGGACAAACGAACACTGAAGCTTTCTTT CASRAGQTNTEAFF
TRBD2 once TRBJ2-2 TRBV2 TGTGCCAGCAGTGAAGACGGGAGGGCCTTCGGGGAGCTGTTTTTT CASSEDGRAFGELFF
. . TRBJ1-1 TRBV2 TGTGCCAGCCCCGGGCTAGGGGACACTGAAGCTTTCTTT CASPGLGDTEAFF
. . TRBJ1-6 TRBV6-6 TGTGCCAGCATGCAGGGATTGAATTCACCCCTCCACTTT CASMQGLNSPLHF
. . TRBJ2-3 TRBV15 TGTGCCACCAGCAGGAAATCTAGCAGACGGGCAGATACGCAGTATTTT CATSRKSSRRADTQYF
. few TRBJ1-5 TRBV28 TGTGCCAGCAGTTTCCCCCACCAGAACCACAATCAGCCCCAGCATTTT CASSFPHQNHNQPQHF
. . TRBJ2-7 TRBV20-1 TGCAGTGCTAGAGGGAGCCCGGAGCAGTACTTC CSARGSPEQYF
TRBD1 . TRBJ1-5 TRBV2 TGTGCCAGCAGTGTACAGGGGAACGATCAGCCCCAGCATTTT CASSVQGNDQPQHF